This TCR beta chain was identified in a study of blood T cell repertoires in COVID-19. The overall study: The cDNA or gDNA used as material had been derived from T cells, B-cell-depleted T cells, or PBMCs.

Clones were sequenced by immunoSEQ multiplex PCR, and TCRdb holds only the in-frame ones, with some missing. The data contain over 150,000 clones, approximately 84% of them singletons. The CDR3 contains 16 residues. Germline trimming cut 5 bases from V and 6 bases from J; bases unmatched to any gene: 7. Germline CDR1 and CDR2: SEHNR and FQNEAQ (reference sequence). J is TRBJ2-1 and V is TRBV7-9; TRBD2 matches 13 bases. The source of this sequence is a human donor in a cohort sampled during active COVID-19. Source material: peripheral blood. The CDR3 DNA follows: TGTGCCAGCAGCCAGCGGACTAGCGGGGGTGTCAATGAGCAGTTCTTC. Encoded protein: CASSQRTSGGVNEQFF.